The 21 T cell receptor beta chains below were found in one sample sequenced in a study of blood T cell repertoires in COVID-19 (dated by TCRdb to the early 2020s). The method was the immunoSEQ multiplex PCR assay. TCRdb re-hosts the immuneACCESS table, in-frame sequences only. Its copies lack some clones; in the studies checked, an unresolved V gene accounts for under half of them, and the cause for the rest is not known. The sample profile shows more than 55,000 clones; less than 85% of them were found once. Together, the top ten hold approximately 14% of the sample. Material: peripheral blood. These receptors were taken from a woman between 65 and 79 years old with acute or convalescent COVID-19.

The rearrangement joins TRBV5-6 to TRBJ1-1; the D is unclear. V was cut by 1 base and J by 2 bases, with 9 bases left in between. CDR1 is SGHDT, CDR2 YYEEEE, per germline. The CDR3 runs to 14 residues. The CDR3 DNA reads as TGTGCCAGCAGCTTGACGGTAACTAACACTGAAGCTTTCTTT. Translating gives CASSLTVTNTEAFF.

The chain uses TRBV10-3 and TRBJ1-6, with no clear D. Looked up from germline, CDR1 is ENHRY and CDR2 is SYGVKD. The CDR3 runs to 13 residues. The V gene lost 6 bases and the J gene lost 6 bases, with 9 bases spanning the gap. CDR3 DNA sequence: TGTGCCATCAGGGACGGGATTAATTCACCCCTCCACTTT. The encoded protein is CAIRDGINSPLHF.

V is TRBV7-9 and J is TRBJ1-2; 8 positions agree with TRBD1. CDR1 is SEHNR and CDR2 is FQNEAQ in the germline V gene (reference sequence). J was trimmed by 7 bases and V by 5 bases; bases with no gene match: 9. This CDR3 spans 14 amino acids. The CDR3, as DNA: TGTGCCAGCAGCCCACTGACAGGGGTTAGTGGCTACACCTTC. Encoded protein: CASSPLTGVSGYTF.

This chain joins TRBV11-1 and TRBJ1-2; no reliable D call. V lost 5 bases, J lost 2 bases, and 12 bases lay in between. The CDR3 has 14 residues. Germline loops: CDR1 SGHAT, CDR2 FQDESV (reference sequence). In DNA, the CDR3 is TGTGCCAGCAGCCCATGGGCGGGGAACTATGGCTACACCTTC. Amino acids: CASSPWAGNYGYTF.

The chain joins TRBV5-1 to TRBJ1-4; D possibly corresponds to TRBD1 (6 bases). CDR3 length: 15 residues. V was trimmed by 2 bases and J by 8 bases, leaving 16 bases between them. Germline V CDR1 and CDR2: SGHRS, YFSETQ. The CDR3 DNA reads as TGCGCCAGCAGCTTTGGACAGCGCCCAGGGGAAAAACTGTTTTTT. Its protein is CASSFGQRPGEKLFF.

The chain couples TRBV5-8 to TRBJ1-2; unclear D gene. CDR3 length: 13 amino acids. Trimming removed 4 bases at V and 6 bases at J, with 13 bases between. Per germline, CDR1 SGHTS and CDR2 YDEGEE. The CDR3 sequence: CASSGGFGDGYTF. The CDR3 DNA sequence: TGTGCCAGCAGCGGTGGTTTCGGGGATGGCTACACCTTC.

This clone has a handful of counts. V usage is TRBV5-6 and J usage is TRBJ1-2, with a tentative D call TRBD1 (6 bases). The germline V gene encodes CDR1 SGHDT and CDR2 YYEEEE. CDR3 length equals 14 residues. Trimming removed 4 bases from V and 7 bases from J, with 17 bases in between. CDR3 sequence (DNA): TGTGCCAGCAGCCCACTGGACAGTTTGGGTGGCTACACCTTC. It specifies CASSPLDSLGGYTF.

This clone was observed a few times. CDR3 loop: CASSSLQAGEQFF. CDR3 nucleotides: TGTGCCAGCAGTTCCTTGCAAGCGGGGGAGCAGTTCTTC. The chain is built from TRBV6-2 or TRBV6-3 and TRBJ2-1, with 7 bases lining up with TRBD2. The CDR3 has 13 amino acids. Germline CDR1 is MNHEY and CDR2 is SVGEGT. Unmatched junction bases numbered 7, after V lost 4 bases and J lost 10 bases.

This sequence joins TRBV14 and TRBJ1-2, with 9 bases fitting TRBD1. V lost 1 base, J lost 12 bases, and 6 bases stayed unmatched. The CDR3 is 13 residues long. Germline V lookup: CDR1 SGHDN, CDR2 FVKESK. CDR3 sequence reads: CASSQAWDRVDTF. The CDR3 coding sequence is TGTGCCAGCAGCCAAGCGTGGGACAGGGTCGACACCTTC.

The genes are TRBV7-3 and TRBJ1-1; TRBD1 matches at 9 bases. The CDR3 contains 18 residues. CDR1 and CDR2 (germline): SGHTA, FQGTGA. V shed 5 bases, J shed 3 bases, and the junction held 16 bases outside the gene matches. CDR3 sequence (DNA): TGTGCCAGCAGCCGCACCGGGACAGGGACTTCGCGGGACACTGAAGCTTTCTTT. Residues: CASSRTGTGTSRDTEAFF.

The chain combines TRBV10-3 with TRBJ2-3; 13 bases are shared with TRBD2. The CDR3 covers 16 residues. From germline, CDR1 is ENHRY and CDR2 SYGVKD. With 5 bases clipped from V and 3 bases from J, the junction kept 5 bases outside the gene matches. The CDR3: CAISSLAGGPTDTQYF. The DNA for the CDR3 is TGTGCCATCAGTTCACTAGCGGGGGGGCCTACAGATACGCAGTATTTT.

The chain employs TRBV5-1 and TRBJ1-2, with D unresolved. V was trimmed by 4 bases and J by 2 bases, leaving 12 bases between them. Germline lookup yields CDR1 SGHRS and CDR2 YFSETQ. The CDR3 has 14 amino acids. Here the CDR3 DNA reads TGCGCCAGCAGCCCCCGGGAGGAAAACTATGGCTACACCTTC. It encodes CASSPREENYGYTF.

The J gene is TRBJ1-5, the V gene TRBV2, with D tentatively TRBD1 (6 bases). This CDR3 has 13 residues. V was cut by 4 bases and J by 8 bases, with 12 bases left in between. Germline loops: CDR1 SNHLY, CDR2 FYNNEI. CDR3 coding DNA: TGTGCCAGCAGTGCCCATTCAGGGGAGCCCCAGCATTTT. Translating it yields CASSAHSGEPQHF.

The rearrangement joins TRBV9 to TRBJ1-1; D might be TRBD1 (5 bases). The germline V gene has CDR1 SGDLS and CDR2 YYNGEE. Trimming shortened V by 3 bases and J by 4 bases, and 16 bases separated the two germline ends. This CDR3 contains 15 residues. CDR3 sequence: CASSAGTQRGTEAFF. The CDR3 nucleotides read TGTGCCAGCAGCGCAGGGACTCAAAGGGGCACTGAAGCTTTCTTT.

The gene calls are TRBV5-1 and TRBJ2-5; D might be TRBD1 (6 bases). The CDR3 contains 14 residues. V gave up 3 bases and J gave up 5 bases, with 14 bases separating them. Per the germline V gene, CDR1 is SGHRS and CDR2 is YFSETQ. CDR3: CASSSYREGETQYF. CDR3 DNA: TGCGCCAGCAGCTCCTACAGGGAAGGGGAGACCCAGTACTTC.

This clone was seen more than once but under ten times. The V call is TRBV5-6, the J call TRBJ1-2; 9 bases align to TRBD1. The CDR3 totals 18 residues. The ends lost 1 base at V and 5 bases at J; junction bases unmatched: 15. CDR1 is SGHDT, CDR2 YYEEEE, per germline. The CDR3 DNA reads TGTGCCAGCAGCTTGAGATTCCACCTCGGGACAGGGCGTTATGGCTACACCTTC. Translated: CASSLRFHLGTGRYGYTF.

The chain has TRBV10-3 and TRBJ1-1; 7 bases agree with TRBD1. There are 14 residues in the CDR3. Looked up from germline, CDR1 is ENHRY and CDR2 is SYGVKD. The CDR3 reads CVVGDSAYYTEAFF. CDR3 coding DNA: TGTGTCGTAGGGGACAGCGCTTACTACACTGAAGCTTTCTTT.

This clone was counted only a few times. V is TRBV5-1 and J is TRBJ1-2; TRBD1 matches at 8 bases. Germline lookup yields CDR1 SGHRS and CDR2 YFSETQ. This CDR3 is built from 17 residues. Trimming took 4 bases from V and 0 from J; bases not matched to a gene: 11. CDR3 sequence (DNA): TGCGCCAGCAGCCCGCGAGGGACAGGACGATCTAACTATGGCTACACCTTC. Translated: CASSPRGTGRSNYGYTF.

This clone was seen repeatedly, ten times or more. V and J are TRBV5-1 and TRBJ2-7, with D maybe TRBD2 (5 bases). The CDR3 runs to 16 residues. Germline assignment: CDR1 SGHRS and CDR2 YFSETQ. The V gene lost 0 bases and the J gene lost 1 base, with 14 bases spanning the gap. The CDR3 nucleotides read TGCGCCAGCAGCTTGGGTGGTGCCTCGGGGTCCTACGAGCAGTACGTC. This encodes CASSLGGASGSYEQYV.

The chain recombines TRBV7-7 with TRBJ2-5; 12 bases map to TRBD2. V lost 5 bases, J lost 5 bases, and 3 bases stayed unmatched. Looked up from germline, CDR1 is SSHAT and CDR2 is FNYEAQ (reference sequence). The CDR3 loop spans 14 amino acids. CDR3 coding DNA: TGTGCCAGCAGCCGGACTAGCGGGGTTGAGACCCAGTACTTC. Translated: CASSRTSGVETQYF.

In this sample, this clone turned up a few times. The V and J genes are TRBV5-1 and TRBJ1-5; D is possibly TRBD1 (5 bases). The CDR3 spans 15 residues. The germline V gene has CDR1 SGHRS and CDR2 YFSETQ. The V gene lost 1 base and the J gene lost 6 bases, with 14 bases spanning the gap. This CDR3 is CASSLSGRDSQPQHF. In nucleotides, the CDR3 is TGCGCCAGCAGCTTGTCGGGCAGGGATAGTCAGCCCCAGCATTTT. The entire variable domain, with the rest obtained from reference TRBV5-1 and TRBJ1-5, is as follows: KAGVTQTPRYLIKTRGQQVTLSCSPISGHRSVSWYQQTPGQGLQFLFEYFSETQRNKGNFPGRFSGRQFSNSRSEMNVSTLELGDSALYLCASSLSGRDSQPQHFGDGTRLSIL.